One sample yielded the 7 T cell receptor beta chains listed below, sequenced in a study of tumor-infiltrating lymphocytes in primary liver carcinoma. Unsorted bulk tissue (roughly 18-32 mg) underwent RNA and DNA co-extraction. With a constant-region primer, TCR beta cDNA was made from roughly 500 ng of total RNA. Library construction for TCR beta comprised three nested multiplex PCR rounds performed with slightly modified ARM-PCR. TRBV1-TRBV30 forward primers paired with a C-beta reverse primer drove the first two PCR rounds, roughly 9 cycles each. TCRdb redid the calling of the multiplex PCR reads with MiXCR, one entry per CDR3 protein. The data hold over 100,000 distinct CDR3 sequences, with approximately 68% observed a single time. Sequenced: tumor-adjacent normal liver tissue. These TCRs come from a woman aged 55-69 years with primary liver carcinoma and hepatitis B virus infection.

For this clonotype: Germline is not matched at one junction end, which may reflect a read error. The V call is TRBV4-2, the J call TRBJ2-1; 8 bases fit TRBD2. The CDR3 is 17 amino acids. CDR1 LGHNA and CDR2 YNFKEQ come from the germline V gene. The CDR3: CASSQDWAGGSVNEQFF. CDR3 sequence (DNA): TGTGCCAGCAGTCAAGATTGGGCGGGAGGAAGTGTCAATGAGCAGTTCTTC.

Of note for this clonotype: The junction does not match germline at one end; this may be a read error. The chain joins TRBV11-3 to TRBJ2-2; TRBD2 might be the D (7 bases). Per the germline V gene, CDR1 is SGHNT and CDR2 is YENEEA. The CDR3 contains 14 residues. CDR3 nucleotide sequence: TGTGCAAGCAGTTTACGGGGGGCTGCCGCGGAGCTGTTTTTT. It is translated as CASSLRGAAAELFF.

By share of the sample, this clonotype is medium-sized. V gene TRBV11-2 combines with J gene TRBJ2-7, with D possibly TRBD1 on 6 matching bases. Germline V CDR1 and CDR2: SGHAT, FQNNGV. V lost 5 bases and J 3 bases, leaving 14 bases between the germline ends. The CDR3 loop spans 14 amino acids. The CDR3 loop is CASSIYRDRYEQYF. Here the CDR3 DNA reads TGTGCCAGCAGCATATACAGGGATCGCTACGAGCAGTACTTC. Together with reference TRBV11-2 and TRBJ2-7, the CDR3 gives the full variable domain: EAGVAQSPRYKIIEKRQSVAFWCNPISGHATLYWYQQILGQGPKLLIQFQNNGVVDDSQLPKDRFSAERLKGVDSTLKIQPAKLEDSAVYLCASSIYRDRYEQYFGPGTRLTVT.

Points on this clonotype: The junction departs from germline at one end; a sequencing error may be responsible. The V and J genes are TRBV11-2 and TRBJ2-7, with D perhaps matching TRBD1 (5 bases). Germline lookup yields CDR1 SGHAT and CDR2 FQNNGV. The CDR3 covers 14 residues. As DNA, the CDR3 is TGTACCAGCAGCAGAACAGGAGATAGCTACGAGCAGTACTTT. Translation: CTSSRTGDSYEQYF.

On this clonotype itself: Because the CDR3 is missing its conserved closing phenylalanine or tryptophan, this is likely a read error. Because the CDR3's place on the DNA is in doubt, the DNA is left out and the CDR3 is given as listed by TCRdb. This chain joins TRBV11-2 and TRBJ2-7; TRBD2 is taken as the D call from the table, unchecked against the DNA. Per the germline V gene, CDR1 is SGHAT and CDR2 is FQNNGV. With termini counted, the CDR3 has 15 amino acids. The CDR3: CASSFSRGTSYERYL.

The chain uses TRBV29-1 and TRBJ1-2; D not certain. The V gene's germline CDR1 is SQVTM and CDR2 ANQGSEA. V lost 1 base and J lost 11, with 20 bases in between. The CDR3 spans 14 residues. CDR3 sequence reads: CSVEGRSRSYAYTF. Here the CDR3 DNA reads TGCAGCGTTGAAGGTAGAAGCAGATCCTATGCTTACACCTTC. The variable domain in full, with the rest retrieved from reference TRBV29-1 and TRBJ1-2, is SAVISQKPSRDICQRGTSLTIQCQVDSQVTMMFWYRQQPGQSLTLIATANQGSEATYESGFVIDKFPISRPNLTFSTLTVSNMSPEDSSIYLCSVEGRSRSYAYTFGSGTRLTVV.

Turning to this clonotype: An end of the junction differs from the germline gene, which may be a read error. CDR3 sequence: CGSSQGTAQYKEQFF. CDR3 in DNA: TGTGGCAGCAGCCAAGGGACTGCGCAGTACAAAGAGCAGTTCTTC. The chain joins TRBV14 to TRBJ2-1; D is possibly TRBD2 (6 bases). Germline loops: CDR1 SGHDN, CDR2 FVKESK. The CDR3 has 15 residues.